This TCR beta chain was found in a study of blood T cell repertoires in COVID-19. Looked up from germline, CDR1 is SGHRS and CDR2 is YFSETQ. Deletions cut 4 bases from V and 3 bases from J, with 17 bases between. This CDR3 contains 16 residues. TCRdb keeps only in-frame clones here, not all; method: immunoSEQ multiplex PCR. The profile shows roughly 60,000 clones, about 87% of them singletons. This clone was seen once. This clonotype was sampled from a man aged 35 to 55 with COVID-19, enrolled during active disease. Sequencing used peripheral blood. The V call is TRBV5-1, the J call TRBJ1-3, with a tentative D call TRBD1 (6 bases). The chain's CDR3 is CASSPGPGAYGNTIYF. CDR3 bases: TGCGCCAGCAGCCCCGGGCCAGGGGCCTATGGAAACACCATATATTTT.